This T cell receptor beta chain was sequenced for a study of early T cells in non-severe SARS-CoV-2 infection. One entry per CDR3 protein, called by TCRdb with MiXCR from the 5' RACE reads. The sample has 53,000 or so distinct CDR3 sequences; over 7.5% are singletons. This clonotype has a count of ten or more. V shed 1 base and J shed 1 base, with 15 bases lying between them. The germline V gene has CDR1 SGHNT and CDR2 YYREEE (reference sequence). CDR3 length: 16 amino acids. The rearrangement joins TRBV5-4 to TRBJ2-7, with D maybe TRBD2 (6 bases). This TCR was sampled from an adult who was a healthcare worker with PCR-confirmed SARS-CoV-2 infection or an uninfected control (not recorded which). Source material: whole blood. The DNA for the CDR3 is TGTGCCAGCAGCTTGATCGGGACTCCGGGGTCCTACGAGCAGTACTTC. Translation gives CASSLIGTPGSYEQYF.